This T cell receptor (beta chain) was profiled in a study of T cell changes during pregnancy in multiple sclerosis. The repertoire was sequenced with immunoSEQ multiplex PCR; TCRdb's copy has only in-frame clones and lacks some. The sample has tens of thousands of clones; 92% are singletons. The CDR3 spans 17 residues. Germline V CDR1 and CDR2: SGHAT, FQNNGV. The ends lost 2 bases at V and 6 bases at J; junction bases unmatched: 14. The sequencing used CD4+ T cells from peripheral blood mononuclear cells, collected before pregnancy. The receptor was derived from a female donor with multiple sclerosis, enrolled in a pregnancy study. The rearrangement uses TRBV11-2 and TRBJ2-7; 9 positions match TRBD2. The CDR3 nucleotides are TGTGCCAGCAGCTTAAGCCCCCTACTAGCGGGTGGGTCCGAGCAGTACTTC. It codes for CASSLSPLLAGGSEQYF.